The 20 T cell receptor beta chains in this list originate from one sample, sequenced in a study of blood T cell repertoires in COVID-19. Here immunoSEQ multiplex PCR was the method, and the copy in TCRdb shows in-frame clones only, minus some. The profile shows roughly 190,000 clones, 94% of them singletons. What was sequenced was peripheral blood. The receptors derive from a man aged 25 to 40 with COVID-19, enrolled during active disease.

V usage is TRBV4-1 and J usage is TRBJ2-5, with 12 bases aligning to TRBD2. Germline CDR1 is MGHRA and CDR2 is YSYEKL. V trimming: 2 bases; J trimming: 0 bases; junction bases outside the gene matches: 4. This CDR3 is 17 amino acids long. CDR3 DNA: TGCGCCAGCAGCCAATCGCGGACTAGCGGGGACCAAGAGACCCAGTACTTC. This codes for CASSQSRTSGDQETQYF.

This sequence joins TRBV3-1 (or the pseudogene TRBV3-2) and TRBJ1-2; D is possibly TRBD1 (5 bases). The ends were cut back, 0 bases at V and 4 bases at J, with 9 bases in the middle. Germline V gene data show CDR1 as LGHDT and CDR2 as YNNKEL (reference sequence). The CDR3 runs 14 residues. The CDR3 DNA reads TGTGCCAGCAGCCAAGAGGGACTGGGCTATGGCTACACCTTC. Its translation: CASSQEGLGYGYTF.

CDR3 in DNA: TGTGCCAGCAGTCGAACACACTACGAGCAGTACTTC. Translating gives CASSRTHYEQYF. V usage is TRBV3-1 (or the pseudogene TRBV3-2) and J usage is TRBJ2-7; D unresolved. This CDR3 contains 12 residues. Germline loops: CDR1 LGHDT, CDR2 YNNKEL (reference sequence). V was clipped by 6 bases and J by 3 bases, with 9 bases between them.

The chain carries TRBV10-1 and TRBJ2-1, with a weak D call TRBD1 (6 bases). V shed 6 bases and J shed 7 bases, with 13 bases lying between them. The CDR3 consists of 13 residues. Germline CDR1 is WNHNN and CDR2 is SYGVQD (reference sequence). CDR3 residues: CASRDRASNEQFF. The CDR3 DNA reads TGCGCCAGCAGGGACAGAGCCTCTAATGAGCAGTTCTTC.

V gene TRBV5-6 combines with J gene TRBJ1-2, with a weak D call TRBD1 (5 bases). V dropped 3 bases and J dropped 4 bases, with 13 bases sitting between them. This CDR3 region has 14 residues. Germline values: CDR1 SGHDT, CDR2 YYEEEE. The CDR3 DNA sequence: TGTGCCAGCAGCTCCTCAGGGTTGGGCTATGGCTACACCTTC. Amino acids: CASSSSGLGYGYTF.

The chain joins TRBV3-1 (or the pseudogene TRBV3-2) to TRBJ1-1; the D is unclear. The germline V gene has CDR1 LGHDT and CDR2 YNNKEL (reference sequence). V dropped 4 bases and J dropped 0 bases, with 15 bases sitting between them. This CDR3 region has 16 residues. CDR3 protein: CASSRLTVGMNTEAFF. CDR3 DNA: TGTGCCAGCAGCCGCCTTACGGTTGGTATGAACACTGAAGCTTTCTTT.

This clone appeared once. The chain uses TRBV24-1 and TRBJ1-4; D is undetermined. The V end was cut by 7 bases, the J end by 0 bases, with 14 bases between. The CDR3 consists of 16 residues. Germline V CDR1 and CDR2: KGHDR, SFDVKD. The CDR3 DNA sequence: TGTGCCACCAGCTCCCGTCTTGCGGCAACTAATGAAAAACTGTTTTTT. The encoded protein is CATSSRLAATNEKLFF.

The gene calls are TRBV5-6 and TRBJ1-2; 9 positions agree with TRBD1. With V trimmed by 4 bases and J by 4 bases, 11 bases remained unmatched. CDR1 and CDR2 (germline): SGHDT, YYEEEE. The CDR3 runs to 16 residues. In nucleotides, the CDR3 is TGTGCCAGCAGCCGATCCACAGGGGGCTGGGGCTATGGCTACACCTTC. This encodes CASSRSTGGWGYGYTF. The full variable domain, rest sourced from reference TRBV5-6 and TRBJ1-2, is DAGVTQSPTHLIKTRGQQVTLRCSPKSGHDTVSWYQQALGQGPQFIFQYYEEEERQRGNFPDRFSGHQFPNYSSELNVNALLLGDSALYLCASSRSTGGWGYGYTFGSGTRLTVV.

The chain uses TRBV6-5 and TRBJ1-6, with D tentatively TRBD1 (5 bases). There are 15 residues in the CDR3. Germline-derived CDR1 and CDR2 are MNHEY and SVGAGI. V was trimmed by 6 bases and J by 8 bases, leaving 17 bases between them. The DNA for the CDR3 is TGTGCCAGCAGCCACGGGGGGTTTAGGGATTCACCCCTCCACTTT. Residues: CASSHGGFRDSPLHF.

V and J are TRBV3-1 (or the pseudogene TRBV3-2) and TRBJ2-7; possibly TRBD1 for D (5 bases). CDR1 LGHDT and CDR2 YNNKEL come from the germline V gene (reference sequence). V was clipped by 5 bases and J by 2 bases, with 10 bases between them. The CDR3 contains 13 residues. CDR3 in DNA: TGTGCCAGCAGCGGCGAAGGGGCCTACGAGCAGTACTTC. Its protein is CASSGEGAYEQYF.

This clone showed up just once. J is TRBJ2-1 and V is TRBV12-2; the D segment call TRBD1 is taken from the table without a DNA check. TRBV12-2 is a documented pseudogene. CDR3 length: 17 residues. The CDR3 nucleotides read TGTGCAAGTCACTCCTGCAGGGTGGAGAGCTCCTACAATGAGCAGTTCTTC. Translated, it gives CASHSCRVESSYNEQFF.

The chain couples TRBV19 to TRBJ1-2; 8 bases map to TRBD1. The germline V gene has CDR1 LNHDA and CDR2 SQIVND (reference sequence). Trimming took 8 bases from V and 2 from J; bases not matched to a gene: 7. The CDR3 covers 14 residues. CDR3 sequence: CASGNRGSNYGYTF. The CDR3 DNA follows: TGTGCCAGTGGGAACAGGGGGTCAAACTATGGCTACACCTTC.

The chain employs TRBV4-1 and TRBJ1-2; weak D call: TRBD1 (6 bases). The V end lost 4 bases, the J end lost 2 bases, and 8 bases lay between the germline ends. The length of the CDR3 is 13 residues. Germline loops: CDR1 MGHRA, CDR2 YSYEKL. CDR3 nucleotides: TGCGCCAGCAGCCTGGACAGAAACTATGGCTACACCTTC. It specifies CASSLDRNYGYTF.

This chain uses TRBV27 with TRBJ1-6; no definite D call. The CDR3 sequence is 18 residues long. Germline V gene lookup returns CDR1 MNHEY and CDR2 SMNVEV (reference sequence). V was shortened by 6 bases and J by 7 bases, with 25 bases between the two germline ends. CDR3 in DNA: TGTGCCAGCAGATCTAGAGGAACGGGGTCGGGAGGAAATTCACCCCTCCACTTT. This encodes CASRSRGTGSGGNSPLHF.

This chain uses TRBV5-5 with TRBJ1-4; TRBD1 might be the D (6 bases). Trimming left V 3 bases short and J 7 bases short, with 16 bases between. CDR1 SGHKS and CDR2 YYEKEE come from the germline V gene (reference sequence). This CDR3 contains 15 residues. The CDR3 loop reads CASSSQGEGSEKLFF. In nucleotides, the CDR3 is TGTGCCAGCAGCTCACAGGGCGAGGGGAGTGAAAAACTGTTTTTT.

This chain connects TRBV2 to TRBJ2-7; 9 positions agree with TRBD1. CDR1 is SNHLY, CDR2 FYNNEI, per germline. The ends lost 6 bases at V and 7 bases at J; junction bases unmatched: 7. There are 13 residues in the CDR3. The CDR3 DNA is TGTGCCAGCAGCGTACAGGGGGCGGGGGAGCAGTACTTC. It codes for CASSVQGAGEQYF.

The chain couples TRBV7-9 to TRBJ1-5; tentatively, D is TRBD1 (6 bases). Germline V gene data show CDR1 as SEHNR and CDR2 as FQNEAQ (reference sequence). CDR3 length equals 14 residues. V was cut by 1 base and J by 7 bases, with 11 bases left in between. CDR3 bases: TGTGCCAGCAGCTTAGAGCGGGGGGCCCAGCCCCAGCATTTT. It codes for CASSLERGAQPQHF.

The rearrangement joins TRBV7-2 to TRBJ1-1; 10 bases are a match to TRBD1. The CDR3 is 16 residues long. Trimming removed 5 bases from V and 5 bases from J; junction bases left unmatched: 11. Germline lookup yields CDR1 SGHTA and CDR2 FQGNSA. The chain's CDR3 is CASSDRDRGGRTEAFF. The CDR3 coding sequence is TGTGCCAGCAGCGACCGGGACAGGGGAGGACGAACTGAAGCTTTCTTT.

The chain recombines TRBV5-1 with TRBJ2-6, with 7 bases fitting TRBD1. CDR1 SGHRS and CDR2 YFSETQ come from the germline V gene. V lost 0 bases to trimming and J lost 1 base; unmatched junction nucleotides: 7. The length of the CDR3 is 18 residues. This CDR3 is CASSLELDRPSGANVLTF. The CDR3 DNA reads TGCGCCAGCAGCTTGGAACTGGACAGGCCATCTGGGGCCAACGTCCTGACTTTC.

The V call is TRBV19, the J call TRBJ1-1; D gene ambiguous. This CDR3 is built from 15 residues. Trimming took off 3 bases at V and 2 bases at J, with 13 bases between the two ends. Germline V lookup: CDR1 LNHDA, CDR2 SQIVND (reference sequence). The CDR3 is CASSIKWASNTEAFF. CDR3 coding DNA: TGTGCCAGTAGTATTAAGTGGGCAAGCAACACTGAAGCTTTCTTT.